The T cell receptor (beta chain) described here comes from a study of response to subunit inactivated influenza vaccine. Findings and caveats of the study: The study's authors posited that every seasonal influenza vaccination enlists few new T cells.

As to this clonotype: The antigen remains unidentified.

Germline V gene lookup returns CDR1 KGHSH and CDR2 LQKENI. The length of the CDR3 is 13 residues. V lost 3 bases to trimming and J lost 4 bases, with 8 bases between them. TCRdb called the RT-PCR reads again in MiXCR, with one record for every CDR3 protein. The sample yields more than 500,000 distinct CDR3 sequences, about 11% seen once. These data were also reused for a study on T cells expressing NK-cell markers. That work adds: As the method of synthesis, 5'RACE template switching with UMIs yielded TCR beta cDNA. Each TCR beta repertoire originated in sorted T cells that were CD3+CD56+NKG2C+, CD3+CD56+NKG2C- or CD3+CD56-NKG2C+. Dominant NKG2C+ clonotypes in 6 or 7 donors made up about 1.0-8% of CD8+ T cells.

This sequence was found in a man in his fifties who received an inactivated influenza vaccine. This chain links TRBV18 with TRBJ2-3, with D hard to call. Sequences were derived from PBMCs from blood, sampled on the day of vaccination. CDR3 in amino acids: CASSPQKPDTQYF. The CDR3, as DNA: TGTGCCAGCTCACCGCAAAAGCCAGATACGCAGTATTTT.